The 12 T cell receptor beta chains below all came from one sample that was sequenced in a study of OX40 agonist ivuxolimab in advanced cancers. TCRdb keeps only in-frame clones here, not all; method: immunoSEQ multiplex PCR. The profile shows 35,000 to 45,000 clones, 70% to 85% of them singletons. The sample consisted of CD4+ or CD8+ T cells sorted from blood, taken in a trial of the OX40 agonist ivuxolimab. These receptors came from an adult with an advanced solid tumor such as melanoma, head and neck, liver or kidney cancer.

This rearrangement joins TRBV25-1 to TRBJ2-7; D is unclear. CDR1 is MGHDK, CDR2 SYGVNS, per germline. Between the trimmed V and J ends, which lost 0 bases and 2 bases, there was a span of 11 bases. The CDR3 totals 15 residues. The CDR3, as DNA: TGTGCCAGCAGTGAATATGGCGGAACGACCTACGAGCAGTACTTC. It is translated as CASSEYGGTTYEQYF.

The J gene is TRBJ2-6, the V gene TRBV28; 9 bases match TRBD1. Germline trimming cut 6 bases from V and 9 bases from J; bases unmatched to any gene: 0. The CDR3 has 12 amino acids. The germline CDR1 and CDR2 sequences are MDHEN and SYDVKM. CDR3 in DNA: TGTGCCAGCAGGGGACAGGGCAACGTCCTGACTTTC. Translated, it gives CASRGQGNVLTF.

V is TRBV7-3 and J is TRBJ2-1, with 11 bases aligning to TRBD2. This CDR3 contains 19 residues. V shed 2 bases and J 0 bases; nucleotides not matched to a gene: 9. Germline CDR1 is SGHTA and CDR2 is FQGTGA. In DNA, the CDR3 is TGTGCCAGCAGCTTATCCCCCACTCTAGCGGGGGGCTCCTACAATGAGCAGTTCTTC. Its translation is CASSLSPTLAGGSYNEQFF. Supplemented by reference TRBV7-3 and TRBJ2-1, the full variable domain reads GAGVSQTPSNKVTEKGKYVELRCDPISGHTALYWYRQSLGQGPEFLIYFQGTGAADDSGLPNDRFFAVRPEGSVSTLKIQRTERGDSAVYLCASSLSPTLAGGSYNEQFFGPGTRLTVL.

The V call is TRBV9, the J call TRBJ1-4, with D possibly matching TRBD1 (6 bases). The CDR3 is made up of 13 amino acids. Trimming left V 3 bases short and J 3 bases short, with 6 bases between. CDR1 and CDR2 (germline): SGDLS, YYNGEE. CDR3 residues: CASSAGANEKLFF. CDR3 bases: TGTGCCAGCAGCGCAGGGGCTAATGAAAAACTGTTTTTT.

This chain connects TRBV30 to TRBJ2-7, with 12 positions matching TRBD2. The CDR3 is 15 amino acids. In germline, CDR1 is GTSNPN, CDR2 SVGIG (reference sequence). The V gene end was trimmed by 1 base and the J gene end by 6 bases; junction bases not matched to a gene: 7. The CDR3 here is CAWSARLAGESEQYF. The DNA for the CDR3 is TGTGCCTGGAGTGCCAGACTAGCGGGAGAAAGCGAGCAGTACTTC.

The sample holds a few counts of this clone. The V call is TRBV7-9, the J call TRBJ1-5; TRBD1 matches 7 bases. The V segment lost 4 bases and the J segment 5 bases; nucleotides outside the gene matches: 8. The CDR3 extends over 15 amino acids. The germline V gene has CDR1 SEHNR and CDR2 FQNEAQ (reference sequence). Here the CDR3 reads CASSSQGVGDQPQHF. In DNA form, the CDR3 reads TGTGCCAGCAGCTCCCAGGGGGTCGGAGATCAGCCCCAGCATTTT.

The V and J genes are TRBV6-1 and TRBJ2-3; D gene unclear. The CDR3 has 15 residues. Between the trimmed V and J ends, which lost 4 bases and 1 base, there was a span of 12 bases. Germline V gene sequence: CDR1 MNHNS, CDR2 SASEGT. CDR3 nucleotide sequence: TGTGCCAGCAGTGTACAATCCGGAGGCACAGATACGCAGTATTTT. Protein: CASSVQSGGTDTQYF.

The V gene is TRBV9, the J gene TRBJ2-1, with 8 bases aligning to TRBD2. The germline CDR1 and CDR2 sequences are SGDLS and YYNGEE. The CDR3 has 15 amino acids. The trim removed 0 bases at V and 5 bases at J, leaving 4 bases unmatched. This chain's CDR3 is CASSVGAGVHNEQFF. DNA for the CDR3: TGTGCCAGCAGCGTAGGAGCGGGAGTCCACAATGAGCAGTTCTTC.

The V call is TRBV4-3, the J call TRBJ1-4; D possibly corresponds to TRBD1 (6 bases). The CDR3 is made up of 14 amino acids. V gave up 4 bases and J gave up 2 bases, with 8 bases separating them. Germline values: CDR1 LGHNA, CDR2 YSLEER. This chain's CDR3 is CASSPGQTNEKLFF. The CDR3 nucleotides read TGCGCCAGCAGCCCTGGACAGACTAATGAAAAACTGTTTTTT.

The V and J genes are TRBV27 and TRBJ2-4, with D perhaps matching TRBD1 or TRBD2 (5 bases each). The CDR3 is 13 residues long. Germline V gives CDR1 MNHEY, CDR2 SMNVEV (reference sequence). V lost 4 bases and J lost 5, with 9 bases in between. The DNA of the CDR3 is TGTGCCAGCAGTTGGGACGGGGAAAACATTCAGTACTTC. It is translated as CASSWDGENIQYF.

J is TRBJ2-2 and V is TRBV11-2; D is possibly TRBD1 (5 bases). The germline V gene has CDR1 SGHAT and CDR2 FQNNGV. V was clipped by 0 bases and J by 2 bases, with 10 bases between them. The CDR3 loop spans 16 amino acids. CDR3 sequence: CASSLESRANTGELFF. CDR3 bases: TGTGCCAGCAGCTTAGAATCCAGGGCTAACACCGGGGAGCTGTTTTTT.

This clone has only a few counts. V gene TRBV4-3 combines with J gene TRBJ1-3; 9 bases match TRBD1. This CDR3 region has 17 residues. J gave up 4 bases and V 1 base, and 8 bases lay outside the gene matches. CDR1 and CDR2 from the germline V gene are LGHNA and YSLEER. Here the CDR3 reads CASSQGVGQGLGNTIYF. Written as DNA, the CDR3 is TGCGCCAGCAGCCAAGGGGTGGGACAGGGCCTAGGAAACACCATATATTTT.